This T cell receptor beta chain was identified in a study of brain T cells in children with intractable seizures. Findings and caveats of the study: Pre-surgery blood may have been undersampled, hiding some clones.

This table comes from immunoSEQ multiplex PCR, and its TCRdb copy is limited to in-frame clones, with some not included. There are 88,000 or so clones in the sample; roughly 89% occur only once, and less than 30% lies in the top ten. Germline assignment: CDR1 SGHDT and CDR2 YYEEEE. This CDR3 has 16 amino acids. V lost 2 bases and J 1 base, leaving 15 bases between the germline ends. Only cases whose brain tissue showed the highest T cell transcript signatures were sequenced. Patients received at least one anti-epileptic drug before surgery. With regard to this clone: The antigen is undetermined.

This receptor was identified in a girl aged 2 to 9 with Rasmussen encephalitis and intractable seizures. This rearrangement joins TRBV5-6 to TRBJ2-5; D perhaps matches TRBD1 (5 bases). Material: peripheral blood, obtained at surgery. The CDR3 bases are TGTGCCAGCAGCTTTTTAAAAGGGGTAATCCAAGAGACCCAGTACTTC. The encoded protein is CASSFLKGVIQETQYF. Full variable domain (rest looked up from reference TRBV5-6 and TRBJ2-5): DAGVTQSPTHLIKTRGQQVTLRCSPKSGHDTVSWYQQALGQGPQFIFQYYEEEERQRGNFPDRFSGHQFPNYSSELNVNALLLGDSALYLCASSFLKGVIQETQYFGPGTRLLVL.